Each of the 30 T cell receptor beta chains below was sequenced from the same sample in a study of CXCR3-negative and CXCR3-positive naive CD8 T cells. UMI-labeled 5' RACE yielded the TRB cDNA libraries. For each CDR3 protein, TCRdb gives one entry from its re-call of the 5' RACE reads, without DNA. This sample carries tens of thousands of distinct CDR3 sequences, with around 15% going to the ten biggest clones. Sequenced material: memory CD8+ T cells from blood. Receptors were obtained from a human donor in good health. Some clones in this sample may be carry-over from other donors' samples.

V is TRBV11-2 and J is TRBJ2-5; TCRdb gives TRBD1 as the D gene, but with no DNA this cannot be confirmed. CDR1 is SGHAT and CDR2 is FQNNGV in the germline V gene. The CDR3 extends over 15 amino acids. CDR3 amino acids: CASSLGQGWLETQYF.

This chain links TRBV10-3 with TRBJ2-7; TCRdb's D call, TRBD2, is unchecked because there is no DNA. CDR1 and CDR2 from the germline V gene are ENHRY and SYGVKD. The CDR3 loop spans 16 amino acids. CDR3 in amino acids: CAISELERGGLYEQYF.

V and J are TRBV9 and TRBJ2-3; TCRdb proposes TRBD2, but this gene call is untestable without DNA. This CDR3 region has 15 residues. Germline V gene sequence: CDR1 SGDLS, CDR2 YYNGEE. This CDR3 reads CASSVEAGGPDTQYF.

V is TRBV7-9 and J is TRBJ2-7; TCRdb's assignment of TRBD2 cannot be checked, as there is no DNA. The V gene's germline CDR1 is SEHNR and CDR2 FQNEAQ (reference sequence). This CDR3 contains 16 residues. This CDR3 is CASSSHGGQNPYEQYF.

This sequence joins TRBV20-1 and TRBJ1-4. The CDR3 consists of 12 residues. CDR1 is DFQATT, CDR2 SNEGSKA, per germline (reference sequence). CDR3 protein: CSARDDPGMALF.

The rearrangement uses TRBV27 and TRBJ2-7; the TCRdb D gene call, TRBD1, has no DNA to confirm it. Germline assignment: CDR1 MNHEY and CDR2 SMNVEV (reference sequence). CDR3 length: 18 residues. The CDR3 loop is CASSSSTNTGTASREQYF.

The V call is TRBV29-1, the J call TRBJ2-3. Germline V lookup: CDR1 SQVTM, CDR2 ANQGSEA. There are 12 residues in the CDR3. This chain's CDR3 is CSANGRADTQYF.

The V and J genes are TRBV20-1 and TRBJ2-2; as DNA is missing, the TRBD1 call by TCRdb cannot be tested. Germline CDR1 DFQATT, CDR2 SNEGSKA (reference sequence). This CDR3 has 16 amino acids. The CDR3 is CSARDPRRENTGELFF.

This CDR3 is CSARVSGTGNTEAFF. The rearrangement uses TRBV20-1 and TRBJ1-1; with no DNA, the TCRdb D assignment of TRBD1 cannot be verified. CDR1 and CDR2 from the germline V gene are DFQATT and SNEGSKA (reference sequence). The CDR3 is 15 amino acids.

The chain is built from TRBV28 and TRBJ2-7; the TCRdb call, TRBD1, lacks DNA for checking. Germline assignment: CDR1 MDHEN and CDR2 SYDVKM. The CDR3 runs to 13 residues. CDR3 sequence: CASSFRGIYEQYF.

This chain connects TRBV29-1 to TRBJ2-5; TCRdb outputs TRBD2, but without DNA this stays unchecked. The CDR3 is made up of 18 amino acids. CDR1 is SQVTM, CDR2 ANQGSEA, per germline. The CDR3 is CSVSVGTSLGGYQETQYF.

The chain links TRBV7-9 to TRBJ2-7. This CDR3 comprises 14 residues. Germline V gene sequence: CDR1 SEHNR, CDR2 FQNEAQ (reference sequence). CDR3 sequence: CASSLDPGTHEQYF.

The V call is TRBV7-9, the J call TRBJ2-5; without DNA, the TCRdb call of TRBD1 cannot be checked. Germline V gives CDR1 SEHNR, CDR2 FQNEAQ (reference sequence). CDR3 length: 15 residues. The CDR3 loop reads CASSAPGPGGETQYF.

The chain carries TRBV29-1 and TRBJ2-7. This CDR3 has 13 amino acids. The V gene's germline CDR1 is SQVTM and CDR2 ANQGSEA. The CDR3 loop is CSVEGTQDYEQYF.

CDR3 sequence: CASSTTSGRREQFF. This chain uses TRBV7-9 with TRBJ2-1; as DNA is missing, the TRBD2 call by TCRdb cannot be tested. This CDR3 region has 14 residues. The germline V gene encodes CDR1 SEHNR and CDR2 FQNEAQ (reference sequence).

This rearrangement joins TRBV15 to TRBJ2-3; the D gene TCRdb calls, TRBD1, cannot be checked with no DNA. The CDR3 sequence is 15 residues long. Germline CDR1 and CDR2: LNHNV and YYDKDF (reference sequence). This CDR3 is CATSRTTGRTDTQYF.

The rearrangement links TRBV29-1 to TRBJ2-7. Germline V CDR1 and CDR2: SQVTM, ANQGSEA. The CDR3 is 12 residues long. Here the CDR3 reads CSFRQGPYEQYF.

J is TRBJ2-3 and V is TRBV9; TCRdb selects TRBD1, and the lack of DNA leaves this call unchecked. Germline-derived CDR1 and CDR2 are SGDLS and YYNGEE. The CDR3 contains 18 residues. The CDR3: CASSVVDGGARPTDTQYF. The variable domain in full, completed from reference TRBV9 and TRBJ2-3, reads DSGVTQTPKHLITATGQRVTLRCSPRSGDLSVYWYQQSLDQGLQFLIQYYNGEERAKGNILERFSAQQFPDLHSELNLSSLELGDSALYFCASSVVDGGARPTDTQYFGPGTRLTVL.

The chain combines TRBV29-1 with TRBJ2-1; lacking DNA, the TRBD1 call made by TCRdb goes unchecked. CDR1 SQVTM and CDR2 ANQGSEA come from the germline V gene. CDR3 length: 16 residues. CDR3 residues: CSVELGRGHSYNEQFF.

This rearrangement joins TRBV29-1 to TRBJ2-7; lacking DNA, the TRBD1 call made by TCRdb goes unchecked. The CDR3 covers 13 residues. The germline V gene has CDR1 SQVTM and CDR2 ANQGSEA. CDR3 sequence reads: CSVGGQGLGEQYF.

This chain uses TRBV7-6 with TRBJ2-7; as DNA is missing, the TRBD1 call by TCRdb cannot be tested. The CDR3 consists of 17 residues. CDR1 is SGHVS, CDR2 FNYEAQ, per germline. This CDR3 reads CASSLLRGSGKTYEQYF.

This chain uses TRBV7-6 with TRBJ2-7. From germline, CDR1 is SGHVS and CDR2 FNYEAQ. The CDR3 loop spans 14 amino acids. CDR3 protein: CASSLGPNSYEQYF.

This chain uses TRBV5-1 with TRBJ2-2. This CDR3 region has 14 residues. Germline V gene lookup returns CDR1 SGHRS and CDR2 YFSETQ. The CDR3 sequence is CASSSPLYTGELFF. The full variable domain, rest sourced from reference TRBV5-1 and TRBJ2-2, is KAGVTQTPRYLIKTRGQQVTLSCSPISGHRSVSWYQQTPGQGLQFLFEYFSETQRNKGNFPGRFSGRQFSNSRSEMNVSTLELGDSALYLCASSSPLYTGELFFGEGSRLTVL.

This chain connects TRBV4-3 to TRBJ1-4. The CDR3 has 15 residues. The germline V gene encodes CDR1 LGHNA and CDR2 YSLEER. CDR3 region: CASSQNGGEVRKLFF.

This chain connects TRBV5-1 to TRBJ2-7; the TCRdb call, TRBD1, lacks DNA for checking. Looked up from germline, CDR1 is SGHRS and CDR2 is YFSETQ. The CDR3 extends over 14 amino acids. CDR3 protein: CASSLVGTGGEQYF.

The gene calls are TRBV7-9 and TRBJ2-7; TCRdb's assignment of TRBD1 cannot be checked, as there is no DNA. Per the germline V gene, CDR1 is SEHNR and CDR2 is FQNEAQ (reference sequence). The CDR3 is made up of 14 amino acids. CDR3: CASSPGGATYEQYF.

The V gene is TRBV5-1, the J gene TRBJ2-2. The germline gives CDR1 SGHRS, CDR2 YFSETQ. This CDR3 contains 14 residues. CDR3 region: CASSSDFNTGELFF.

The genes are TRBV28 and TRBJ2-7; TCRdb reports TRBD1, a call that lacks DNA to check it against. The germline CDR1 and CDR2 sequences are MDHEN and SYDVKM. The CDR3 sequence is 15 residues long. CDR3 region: CASSLRGQTKTEQYF.

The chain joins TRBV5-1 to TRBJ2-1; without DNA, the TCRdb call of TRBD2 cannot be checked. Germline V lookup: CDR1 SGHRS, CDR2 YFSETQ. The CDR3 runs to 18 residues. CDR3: CASSLRGTSGGPYNEQFF.

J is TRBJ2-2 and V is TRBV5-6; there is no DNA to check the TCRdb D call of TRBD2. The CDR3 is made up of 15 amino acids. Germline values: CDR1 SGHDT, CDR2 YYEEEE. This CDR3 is CASSLLAPNTGELFF.